Shown below are 23 T cell receptor beta chains from a single sample sequenced in a study of OX40 agonist ivuxolimab in advanced cancers. Using immunoSEQ multiplex PCR, the repertoire was profiled, and TCRdb retains in-frame clones only, with some absent. The sample includes approximately 60,000 clones, roughly four fifths of them seen just once. Sequenced here: CD4+ or CD8+ T cells sorted from blood, sampled in a trial of the OX40 agonist ivuxolimab. The receptors derive from an adult with an advanced solid tumor such as melanoma, head and neck, liver or kidney cancer.

This chain links TRBV11-3 with TRBJ2-7, with 8 bases aligning to TRBD2. V lost 7 bases, J lost 4 bases, and 15 bases stayed unmatched. The length of the CDR3 is 16 residues. Per the germline V gene, CDR1 is SGHNT and CDR2 is YENEEA. CDR3 amino acids: CASIPTDGGGRYEQYF. The CDR3 DNA is TGTGCCAGCATCCCTACGGACGGGGGGGGCCGTTACGAGCAGTACTTC.

This chain connects TRBV11-2 to TRBJ2-2; D is possibly TRBD1 or TRBD2 (5 bases each). Germline V gene sequence: CDR1 SGHAT, CDR2 FQNNGV. Deletions cut 1 base from V and 4 bases from J, with 10 bases between. The CDR3 is 15 residues long. The CDR3 sequence: CASSLVAGTTGELFF. CDR3 DNA sequence: TGTGCCAGCAGCTTAGTCGCCGGGACCACCGGGGAGCTGTTTTTT.

The J gene is TRBJ2-1, the V gene TRBV28; TRBD1 matches 7 bases. Germline lookup yields CDR1 MDHEN and CDR2 SYDVKM. J was trimmed by 3 bases and V by 6 bases; bases with no gene match: 5. The CDR3 spans 14 residues. CDR3 sequence (DNA): TGTGCCAGCAGGGTGACAGGGAACTACAATGAGCAGTTCTTC. Its protein product is CASRVTGNYNEQFF.

This chain joins TRBV4-2 and TRBJ2-1, with D possibly called TRBD1 or TRBD2 (5 bases each). V was shortened by 1 base and J by 2 bases, with 21 bases between the two germline ends. This CDR3 region has 19 residues. CDR1 is LGHNA and CDR2 is YNFKEQ in the germline V gene. CDR3 sequence reads: CASSQGAYERGPTYNEQFF. As DNA, the CDR3 is TGTGCCAGCAGCCAAGGAGCCTATGAACGGGGACCGACCTACAATGAGCAGTTCTTC.

In this sample, this clone turned up once. The chain has TRBV19 and TRBJ1-2, with no clear D. Germline values: CDR1 LNHDA, CDR2 SQIVND (reference sequence). Trimming stripped 0 bases from V and 2 bases from J, with 10 bases between. The CDR3 is 15 amino acids. In DNA form, the CDR3 reads TGTGCCAGTAGTATAGATCACCGCCAGAACTATGGCTACACCTTC. This encodes CASSIDHRQNYGYTF.

This chain uses TRBV6-1 with TRBJ1-1; no definite D call. This CDR3 region has 13 residues. The V gene's germline CDR1 is MNHNS and CDR2 SASEGT. Trimming took 9 bases from V and 2 from J, leaving 13 bases between them. The CDR3 is CASRRRLNTEAFF. The CDR3 DNA reads TGTGCCAGTCGTAGGAGACTCAACACTGAAGCTTTCTTT.

This chain uses TRBV5-5 with TRBJ2-5; perhaps TRBD2 as D (6 bases). CDR1 SGHKS and CDR2 YYEKEE come from the germline V gene (reference sequence). The V gene lost 0 bases and the J gene lost 5 bases, with 14 bases spanning the gap. The CDR3 consists of 15 residues. CDR3 coding DNA: TGTGCCAGCAGCTTGGTTAGGGCGGGAAGGGAGACCCAGTACTTC. The encoded protein is CASSLVRAGRETQYF. Together with reference TRBV5-5 and TRBJ2-5, the CDR3 gives the full variable domain: DAGVTQSPTHLIKTRGQQVTLRCSPISGHKSVSWYQQVLGQGPQFIFQYYEKEERGRGNFPDRFSARQFPNYSSELNVNALLLGDSALYLCASSLVRAGRETQYFGPGTRLLVL.

The V gene is TRBV7-2, the J gene TRBJ1-5, with unresolved D. The CDR3 runs to 13 residues. CDR1 and CDR2 from the germline V gene are SGHTA and FQGNSA. V shed 2 bases and J shed 1 base, with 3 bases lying between them. As DNA, the CDR3 is TGTGCCAGCAGCTTATTGAGCAATCAGCCCCAGCATTTT. Translation gives CASSLLSNQPQHF.

This chain joins TRBV15 and TRBJ2-1, with 10 nucleotides matching TRBD2. Germline lookup yields CDR1 LNHNV and CDR2 YYDKDF (reference sequence). The trim removed 0 bases at V and 2 bases at J, leaving 7 bases unmatched. This CDR3 spans 18 amino acids. CDR3 loop: CATSRDPSSGRTYNEQFF. In DNA, the CDR3 is TGTGCCACCAGCAGAGACCCGTCTAGCGGGAGAACCTACAATGAGCAGTTCTTC. The full variable domain, completed using reference TRBV15 and TRBJ2-1, is DAMVIQNPRYQVTQFGKPVTLSCSQTLNHNVMYWYQQKSSQAPKLLFHYYDKDFNNEADTPDNFQSRRPNTSFCFLDIRSPGLGDTAMYLCATSRDPSSGRTYNEQFFGPGTRLTVL.

The chain has TRBV29-1 and TRBJ2-7; D unclear. The germline V gene has CDR1 SQVTM and CDR2 ANQGSEA. CDR3 length: 11 residues. Trimming cost V 0 bases and J 6 bases, with 6 bases left between them. The CDR3 spells CSVEDPGEQYF. In DNA, the CDR3 is TGCAGCGTTGAAGATCCGGGCGAGCAGTACTTC.

The V gene is TRBV6-1, the J gene TRBJ2-1, with 11 bases aligning to TRBD2. Germline assignment: CDR1 MNHNS and CDR2 SASEGT. With V trimmed by 5 bases and J by 7 bases, 7 bases remained unmatched. CDR3 length: 15 residues. CDR3 residues: CASSPLAGGGNEQFF. In DNA, the CDR3 is TGTGCCAGCAGTCCATTAGCGGGAGGGGGGAATGAGCAGTTCTTC.

The J gene is TRBJ2-7, the V gene TRBV7-2; D remains ambiguous. The V and J ends lost 1 base and 4 bases respectively, with 2 bases between them. CDR1 is SGHTA and CDR2 is FQGNSA in the germline V gene. This CDR3 has 11 residues. CDR3 loop: CASSLEYEQYF. The CDR3 nucleotides read TGTGCCAGCAGCTTAGAATACGAGCAGTACTTC.

The CDR3 bases are TGTGCCAGCAGCTTGAATCAGGGGCAAAGGAGCAATCAGCCCCAGCATTTT. Protein: CASSLNQGQRSNQPQHF. V is TRBV5-6 and J is TRBJ1-5; TRBD1 might be the D (6 bases). The ends were cut back, 1 base at V and 1 base at J, with 15 bases in the middle. This CDR3 is built from 17 residues. Germline V gene sequence: CDR1 SGHDT, CDR2 YYEEEE.

As for this clone: This same CDR3 is encoded by further DNA sequences in the sample. The chain couples TRBV5-1 to TRBJ1-2; the D gene is possibly TRBD1 (5 bases). Germline CDR1 is SGHRS and CDR2 is YFSETQ. CDR3 length: 13 amino acids. With 0 bases removed from V and 7 bases from J, the gap between germline ends came to 10 bases. The CDR3 nucleotides read TGCGCCAGCAGCTTGGATGGGGGAGGTGGCTACACCTTC. It yields the protein CASSLDGGGGYTF.

The chain links TRBV6-5 to TRBJ1-5, with TRBD1 matching 8 bases. The length of the CDR3 is 15 residues. V shed 5 bases, J shed 3 bases, and the junction held 6 bases outside the gene matches. CDR1 is MNHEY, CDR2 SVGAGI, per germline. CDR3 sequence reads: CASSTTGGTNQPQHF. The CDR3 bases are TGTGCCAGCAGTACAACAGGGGGGACCAATCAGCCCCAGCATTTT.

The chain uses TRBV7-2 and TRBJ2-7, with 9 bases that match TRBD1. V shed 3 bases and J 5 bases; nucleotides not matched to a gene: 8. In germline, CDR1 is SGHTA, CDR2 FQGNSA. The CDR3 is made up of 15 amino acids. DNA of the CDR3: TGTGCCAGCAGCTTCGGGACAGGGATTGGGAACGAGCAGTACTTC. Its protein product is CASSFGTGIGNEQYF.

This rearrangement joins TRBV15 to TRBJ2-6; D is possibly TRBD2 (6 bases). Trimming took 1 base from V and 2 from J, leaving 6 bases between them. Germline CDR1 LNHNV, CDR2 YYDKDF (reference sequence). The CDR3 loop spans 15 amino acids. Here the CDR3 reads CATSRGGAGANVLTF. CDR3 bases: TGTGCCACCAGCAGAGGGGGGGCTGGGGCCAACGTCCTGACTTTC.

The chain has TRBV6-1 and TRBJ1-2; 8 bases map to TRBD1. After removal of 6 bases from V and 2 bases from J, the junction contained 2 bases not matched to a gene. The germline V gene encodes CDR1 MNHNS and CDR2 SASEGT. The CDR3 runs 13 residues. The CDR3 loop is CASSHRGNYGYTF. CDR3 DNA sequence: TGTGCCAGCAGCCACAGGGGGAACTATGGCTACACCTTC.

The V call is TRBV7-3, the J call TRBJ2-3; a possible D gene is TRBD1 (5 bases). This CDR3 contains 13 residues. V was pared by 2 bases and J by 4 bases, with 7 bases between. The germline V gene encodes CDR1 SGHTA and CDR2 FQGTGA. This CDR3 reads CASSLAGSDTQYF. DNA of the CDR3: TGTGCCAGCAGCTTAGCAGGGTCAGATACGCAGTATTTT.

The chain is built from TRBV11-2 and TRBJ2-5; 7 bases line up with TRBD2. Germline assignment: CDR1 SGHAT and CDR2 FQNNGV. The CDR3 totals 13 residues. After removal of 5 bases from V and 5 bases from J, the junction contained 5 bases not matched to a gene. CDR3: CASSPGLVETQYF. CDR3 DNA: TGTGCCAGCAGCCCCGGACTAGTGGAGACCCAGTACTTC.

The V gene is TRBV30, the J gene TRBJ1-1; the match to TRBD1 covers 7 bases. The CDR3 has 15 residues. Germline V gene data show CDR1 as GTSNPN and CDR2 as SVGIG (reference sequence). V gave up 7 bases and J gave up 0 bases; unmatched junction bases: 11. DNA of the CDR3: TGTGCCTACCGGCCGGGACAGATTATGAACACTGAAGCTTTCTTT. Its protein product is CAYRPGQIMNTEAFF. Full variable domain (remainder filled in from reference TRBV30 and TRBJ1-1): SQTIHQWPATLVQPVGSPLSLECTVEGTSNPNLYWYRQAAGRGLQLLFYSVGIGQISSEVPQNLSASRPQDRQFILSSKKLLLSDSGFYLCAYRPGQIMNTEAFFGQGTRLTVV.

This chain links TRBV7-9 with TRBJ2-3; no definite D call. V shed 1 base and J shed 6 bases, with 8 bases lying between them. The CDR3 totals 13 residues. Germline CDR1 and CDR2: SEHNR and FQNEAQ (reference sequence). The CDR3: CASSLEIMDTQYF. The CDR3 bases are TGTGCCAGCAGCTTAGAAATTATGGATACGCAGTATTTT.

The chain couples TRBV18 to TRBJ2-3; D is unclear. The germline V and J ends were trimmed by 0 bases and 5 bases, with 6 bases remaining between them. CDR3 length equals 13 residues. Germline loops: CDR1 KGHSH, CDR2 LQKENI. The CDR3: CASSPPGIDTQYF. Here the CDR3 DNA reads TGTGCCAGCTCACCACCTGGGATAGATACGCAGTATTTT. The entire variable domain, with the rest obtained from reference TRBV18 and TRBJ2-3, is as follows: NAGVMQNPRHLVRRRGQEARLRCSPMKGHSHVYWYRQLPEEGLKFMVYLQKENIIDESGMPKERFSAEFPKEGPSILRIQQVVRGDSAAYFCASSPPGIDTQYFGPGTRLTVL.